The 25 T cell receptor beta chains below were found in one sample sequenced in a study of T cell clonotyping in hematopoietic cell transplantation. Only in-frame clones appear in the TCRdb table, and some are missing; sequencing was by immunoSEQ multiplex PCR. This sample has about 15,000 clones; roughly 94% occur once, and the top ten carry 4% to 5%. The material sequenced was PBMCs, taken 30 days after allogeneic stem cell transplant. These TCRs come from a male patient aged 55 to 69 who had an allogeneic stem cell transplant from an unrelated donor, so the T cells may come from the graft donor. Some clones in this sample may be carry-over from other donors' samples.

The genes are TRBV7-9 and TRBJ1-2; D not certain. Trimming stripped 4 bases from V and 0 bases from J, with 21 bases between. The CDR3 loop spans 18 amino acids. CDR1 is SEHNR and CDR2 is FQNEAQ in the germline V gene (reference sequence). In nucleotides, the CDR3 is TGTGCCAGCAGCTCCCGGGAGTACGTGATCCAAGCTAACTATGGCTACACCTTC. This encodes CASSSREYVIQANYGYTF.

The chain has TRBV29-1 and TRBJ1-3; a possible D gene is TRBD1 (6 bases). With 6 bases removed from V and 2 bases from J, the gap between germline ends came to 11 bases. CDR1 SQVTM and CDR2 ANQGSEA come from the germline V gene. This CDR3 contains 13 residues. In nucleotides, the CDR3 is TGCAGCGTCGCTGAGGGGGCTGGAAACACCATATATTTT. Its translation is CSVAEGAGNTIYF. The variable domain in full, completed from reference TRBV29-1 and TRBJ1-3, reads SAVISQKPSRDICQRGTSLTIQCQVDSQVTMMFWYRQQPGQSLTLIATANQGSEATYESGFVIDKFPISRPNLTFSTLTVSNMSPEDSSIYLCSVAEGAGNTIYFGEGSWLTVV.

J is TRBJ1-6 and V is TRBV6-4, with 8 positions matching TRBD1. The CDR3 loop spans 13 amino acids. Germline V gene sequence: CDR1 MRHNA, CDR2 SNTAGT. J lost 12 bases, V lost 3 bases, and 4 bases had no gene match. For the CDR3, the DNA is TGTGCCAGCAGTGAGGACAGGGATTTACCCCTCCACTTT. Its protein product is CASSEDRDLPLHF.

This clone was detected only once. The chain combines TRBV5-6 with TRBJ2-1; D may be TRBD1 or TRBD2 (7 bases each). CDR3 size: 15 residues. The germline gives CDR1 SGHDT, CDR2 YYEEEE. V shed 1 base and J shed 5 bases, with 13 bases lying between them. CDR3 in DNA: TGTGCCAGCAGCTTGTTACAGGGGAGGGACAATGAGCAGTTCTTC. Residues: CASSLLQGRDNEQFF.

This rearrangement joins TRBV13 to TRBJ2-2; D unresolved. V gave up 3 bases and J gave up 9 bases, with 5 bases separating them. The CDR3 sequence is 11 residues long. Germline V gene lookup returns CDR1 PRHDT and CDR2 FYEKMQ (reference sequence). The CDR3 spells CASSFGRELFF. CDR3 nucleotides: TGTGCCAGCAGCTTTGGGAGGGAGCTGTTTTTT.

V usage is TRBV7-3 and J usage is TRBJ2-5; 8 nucleotides align to TRBD1. Germline V lookup: CDR1 SGHTA, CDR2 FQGTGA. Trimming cost V 3 bases and J 5 bases; bases outside gene matches: 5. This CDR3 is built from 14 residues. The CDR3 loop is CASSFTGGVETQYF. CDR3 DNA: TGTGCCAGCAGCTTTACAGGGGGAGTTGAGACCCAGTACTTC.

V is TRBV5-1 and J is TRBJ1-1; 7 bases are a match to TRBD1. Per germline, CDR1 SGHRS and CDR2 YFSETQ. V gave up 4 bases and J gave up 1 base; unmatched junction bases: 7. There are 15 residues in the CDR3. The CDR3 sequence is CASSLRDSQNTEAFF. CDR3 bases: TGCGCCAGCAGCCTGCGGGACAGCCAGAACACTGAAGCTTTCTTT.

The rearrangement uses TRBV5-4 and TRBJ1-1; D possibly corresponds to TRBD1 (6 bases). Germline V gene sequence: CDR1 SGHNT, CDR2 YYREEE (reference sequence). This CDR3 comprises 15 residues. V dropped 4 bases and J dropped 5 bases, with 18 bases sitting between them. The CDR3 DNA sequence: TGTGCCAGCAGCCTTACCAGGGGAGTGGGGACTGAAGCTTTCTTT. Residues: CASSLTRGVGTEAFF.

The V call is TRBV2, the J call TRBJ2-3; D ambiguous. The germline V gene encodes CDR1 SNHLY and CDR2 FYNNEI. Trimming cost V 1 base and J 9 bases, with 11 bases left between them. CDR3 length: 13 residues. In DNA form, the CDR3 reads TGTGCCAGCAGTGAAGGCCACTGGAGCACGCAGTATTTT. As protein: CASSEGHWSTQYF.

V usage is TRBV6-5 and J usage is TRBJ2-6, with TRBD1 as a possible D gene (6 bases). V dropped 2 bases and J dropped 2 bases, with 10 bases sitting between them. This CDR3 contains 16 residues. From germline, CDR1 is MNHEY and CDR2 SVGAGI. CDR3 amino acids: CASSYKAGAGANVLTF. In DNA, the CDR3 is TGTGCCAGCAGTTACAAGGCAGGGGCTGGGGCCAACGTCCTGACTTTC.

The chain joins TRBV27 to TRBJ1-1; 7 bases match TRBD1. This CDR3 region has 15 residues. Germline trimming cut 3 bases from V and 2 bases from J; bases unmatched to any gene: 6. CDR1 MNHEY and CDR2 SMNVEV come from the germline V gene (reference sequence). The CDR3 region is CASSLSTGPNTEAFF. The CDR3 bases are TGTGCCAGCAGTTTGTCGACAGGGCCTAACACTGAAGCTTTCTTT.

Here the CDR3 DNA reads TGCGCCAGCAGCCAATCTTTAGGGGAACCCACAGATACGCAGTATTTT. Protein product: CASSQSLGEPTDTQYF. The V and J genes are TRBV5-1 and TRBJ2-3; possible D gene TRBD1, 5 bases. The germline V gene encodes CDR1 SGHRS and CDR2 YFSETQ. This CDR3 is 16 amino acids long. The V and J ends lost 4 bases and 2 bases respectively, with 17 bases between them.

V and J are TRBV4-2 and TRBJ2-3; no clear D. Germline CDR1 LGHNA, CDR2 YNFKEQ. The CDR3 extends over 13 amino acids. V was pared by 0 bases and J by 5 bases, with 6 bases between. The CDR3 nucleotides read TGTGCCAGCAGCCAAGAGCGCTTAGATACGCAGTATTTT. It is translated as CASSQERLDTQYF.

V usage is TRBV5-6 and J usage is TRBJ2-7, with TRBD2 as a possible D gene (6 bases). Trimming stripped 4 bases from V and 3 bases from J, with 8 bases between. The CDR3 totals 12 residues. From germline, CDR1 is SGHDT and CDR2 YYEEEE. CDR3 DNA: TGTGCCAGCAGCGGGGGGAGCTACGAGCAGTACTTC. This encodes CASSGGSYEQYF.

This sequence joins TRBV4-1 and TRBJ2-7; 7 bases are a match to TRBD2. V shed 1 base and J 3 bases; nucleotides not matched to a gene: 15. The CDR3 has 18 amino acids. The V gene's germline CDR1 is MGHRA and CDR2 YSYEKL. The CDR3 reads CASSQGENQGGVSYEQYF. The CDR3 bases are TGCGCCAGCAGCCAAGGGGAAAATCAGGGAGGGGTTAGCTACGAGCAGTACTTC.

This chain uses TRBV28 with TRBJ1-5; possible D gene TRBD1, 6 bases. This CDR3 comprises 13 residues. V lost 5 bases and J lost 8, with 13 bases in between. Germline CDR1 and CDR2: MDHEN and SYDVKM. The CDR3 reads CASSGWEGEPQHF. DNA for the CDR3: TGTGCCAGCAGTGGTTGGGAGGGGGAGCCCCAGCATTTT. The whole variable domain, remainder taken from reference TRBV28 and TRBJ1-5, is DVKVTQSSRYLVKRTGEKVFLECVQDMDHENMFWYRQDPGLGLRLIYFSYDVKMKEKGDIPEGYSVSREKKERFSLILESASTNQTSMYLCASSGWEGEPQHFGDGTRLSIL.

The V call is TRBV14, the J call TRBJ2-7; no reliable D call. This CDR3 comprises 12 residues. Trimming took off 0 bases at V and 10 bases at J, with 10 bases between the two ends. Germline-derived CDR1 and CDR2 are SGHDN and FVKESK. CDR3: CASSQDRSKQYF. The CDR3 region has the DNA TGTGCCAGCAGCCAAGATCGGTCGAAACAGTACTTC.

This chain uses TRBV7-2 with TRBJ2-1; perhaps D is TRBD1 or TRBD2 (5 bases each). This CDR3 has 12 amino acids. Trimming cost V 7 bases and J 7 bases, with 11 bases left between them. Germline CDR1 and CDR2: SGHTA and FQGNSA. The CDR3, as DNA: TGTGCCAGCAACCGGGGCAGAAATGAGCAGTTCTTC. It is translated as CASNRGRNEQFF.

The chain links TRBV14 to TRBJ2-1; D remains unclear. Germline V gives CDR1 SGHDN, CDR2 FVKESK. The CDR3 length is 15 residues. The germline V and J ends were trimmed by 0 bases and 7 bases, with 13 bases remaining between them. CDR3 sequence (DNA): TGTGCCAGCAGCCAAGATGGAAGTGGCTGGAATGAGCAGTTCTTC. As protein: CASSQDGSGWNEQFF.

This rearrangement joins TRBV9 to TRBJ2-1, with D perhaps matching TRBD2 (6 bases). Trimming shortened V by 3 bases and J by 10 bases, and 26 bases separated the two germline ends. CDR3 length: 17 residues. Germline assignment: CDR1 SGDLS and CDR2 YYNGEE. CDR3 nucleotides: TGTGCCAGCAGCGCGCGCCCTGCTGGCGGGGCGCCGCCCGAGCAGTTCTTC. Encoded protein: CASSARPAGGAPPEQFF.

The table lists this clone with a count of one. The chain links TRBV4-1 to TRBJ1-1; D gene uncertain. Germline assignment: CDR1 MGHRA and CDR2 YSYEKL. The CDR3 sequence is 14 residues long. Trimming left V 4 bases short and J 11 bases short, with 20 bases between. This chain's CDR3 is CASSLTGLEIRAFF. The CDR3 coding sequence is TGCGCCAGCAGCCTAACCGGGCTCGAGATTAGGGCTTTCTTT.

The rearrangement uses TRBV5-1 and TRBJ2-5; D possibly corresponds to TRBD2 (5 bases). The CDR3 loop spans 14 amino acids. V was shortened by 0 bases and J by 5 bases, with 11 bases between the two germline ends. Germline CDR1 SGHRS, CDR2 YFSETQ. The CDR3 DNA is TGCGCCAGCAGCTTGGGGGCTAGCACGGAGACCCAGTACTTC. It specifies CASSLGASTETQYF.

The chain joins TRBV4-1 to TRBJ2-7, with D possibly being TRBD1 or TRBD2 (5 bases each). The V end was cut by 4 bases, the J end by 3 bases, with 13 bases between. The CDR3 contains 14 residues. The germline V gene encodes CDR1 MGHRA and CDR2 YSYEKL. CDR3 protein: CASSPGTGSYEQYF. The CDR3 DNA follows: TGCGCCAGCAGCCCCGGGACGGGAAGCTACGAGCAGTACTTC.

The chain carries TRBV19 and TRBJ2-7; D remains ambiguous. V was trimmed by 5 bases and J by 5 bases, leaving 13 bases between them. The CDR3 loop spans 13 amino acids. Germline V lookup: CDR1 LNHDA, CDR2 SQIVND (reference sequence). CDR3: CASSVWVQDEQYF. The DNA for the CDR3 is TGTGCCAGTAGTGTATGGGTTCAGGACGAGCAGTACTTC. Drawing the rest from reference TRBV19 and TRBJ2-7, the complete variable domain is DGGITQSPKYLFRKEGQNVTLSCEQNLNHDAMYWYRQDPGQGLRLIYYSQIVNDFQKGDIAEGYSVSREKKESFPLTVTSAQKNPTAFYLCASSVWVQDEQYFGPGTRLTVT.

The chain couples TRBV19 to TRBJ1-2, with D tentatively TRBD1 (6 bases). The germline V and J ends were trimmed by 4 bases and 7 bases, with 19 bases remaining between them. CDR1 and CDR2 from the germline V gene are LNHDA and SQIVND (reference sequence). This CDR3 comprises 15 residues. The CDR3 DNA follows: TGTGCCAGTAGTAGCCCGACAGGACCAACAACTGGCTACACCTTC. Translating gives CASSSPTGPTTGYTF. The variable domain in full, with the rest retrieved from reference TRBV19 and TRBJ1-2, is DGGITQSPKYLFRKEGQNVTLSCEQNLNHDAMYWYRQDPGQGLRLIYYSQIVNDFQKGDIAEGYSVSREKKESFPLTVTSAQKNPTAFYLCASSSPTGPTTGYTFGSGTRLTVV.